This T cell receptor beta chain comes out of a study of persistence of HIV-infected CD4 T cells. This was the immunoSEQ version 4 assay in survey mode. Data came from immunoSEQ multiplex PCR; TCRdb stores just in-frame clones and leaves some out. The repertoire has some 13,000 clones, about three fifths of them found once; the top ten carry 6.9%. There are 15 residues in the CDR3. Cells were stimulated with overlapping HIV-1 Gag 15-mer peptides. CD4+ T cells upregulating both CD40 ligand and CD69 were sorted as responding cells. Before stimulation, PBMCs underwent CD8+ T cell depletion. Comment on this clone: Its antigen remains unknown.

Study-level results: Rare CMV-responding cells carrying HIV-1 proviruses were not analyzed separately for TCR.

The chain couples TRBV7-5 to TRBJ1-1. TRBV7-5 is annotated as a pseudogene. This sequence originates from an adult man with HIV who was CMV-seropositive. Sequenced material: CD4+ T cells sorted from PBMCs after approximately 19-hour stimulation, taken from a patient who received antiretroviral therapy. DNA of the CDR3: TGTGCCAGAAGCTTACGAACGAGTCGGGACACTGAAGCTTTCTTT. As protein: CARSLRTSRDTEAFF.